This T cell receptor beta chain came from a study of blood T cell repertoires in COVID-19 (TCRdb year 2020). Study-level background: Samples covering the acute and convalescent phases of COVID-19 were provided by collaborators in the United States, Italy and Spain. The material from the prospective study consisted of cDNA or gDNA derived from T cells, B-cell-depleted T cells, or PBMCs. Deeply sampled blood TCRbeta repertoires from subjects exposed to, actively infected with, or recovered from COVID-19 were included in the dataset. The repertoires were made available in a free public database intended to serve as a resource for research on the immune response to SARS-CoV-2. Samples were obtained from the ongoing ImmuneRACE study (first 160 participants) and from over a thousand subjects provided by 6 global collaborators. The sample metadata nearly always contained a de-identified subject ID, COVID-19 status, age in years and sex. Where available, HLA class I and class II types were taken from metadata supplied by the sample provider and were not determined by assay-based typing.

Regarding this clone: Which antigen it targets is not known. No base quality information exists; no much larger clone differs at one position.

Results and caveats for the whole study, not just this receptor: Clinical and demographic metadata were provided uncurated, with the amount varying by source and participant.

Collaborating institutions collected whole blood in K2EDTA tubes following their own protocols. For TCRbeta analysis, collaborators shipped samples as frozen whole blood, isolated PBMCs, or DNA extracted from either of those sample types. The immunoSEQ Assay, a bias-controlled multiplex PCR, was used to amplify TCRbeta CDR3 regions from genomic DNA. The paper's data handling went like this. Within the assay, amplification of reference gene primers was used to estimate how many nucleated cells each sample contained. To quantify the absolute abundance of each unique TCRbeta CDR3 rearrangement, sequence reads were collapsed and filtered. For each sample, productive Simpson clonality was calculated by taking the square root of Simpson's diversity index across productive rearrangements. TCRdb obtained this table from immuneACCESS and retained in-frame rearrangements with V and J assigned. These tables miss some clones; where compared with another copy, unresolved V genes account for less than half of the shortfall, and the remainder is unexplained. V, J and clone size are taken as reported in that table, and D and trimming were inferred from the DNA itself. This sample lists some 120,000 clones; about nine tenths were detected once. Together, the top ten hold roughly 3.7% of the sample.

The receptor was isolated from a man aged 45-65 years with active COVID-19. The sequencing sample was made of peripheral blood.

DNA sequence: TGTGCCTCAGGGGACCGGCTAAACATTCAGTACTTC. This sequence encodes CASGDRLNIQYF. The chain links TRBV6-5 with TRBJ2-4; perhaps TRBD1 is the D gene, with 6 bases matching. The germline V gene gives CDR1 as MNHEY and CDR2 as SVGAGI. Its CDR3 holds 12 amino acids, cysteine through phenylalanine. The sequence is cut down to CDR3 DNA, 36 bases in frame from base 1. V loses 11 bases of germline sequence and J loses 6 bases, and the interval between the two ends is 14 bases.